The 25 T cell receptor beta chains given below trace back to one sample, sequenced in a study of Ad26.COV2.S vaccination and SARS-CoV-2 variants. Some clones are missing from TCRdb's copy, which holds only in-frame ones; the method was immunoSEQ multiplex PCR. The sample contains about 430,000 clones, approximately 90% of which appear only once. Treatment noted: some 19 received Ad26.COV2.S at low or high dose, single or two shots; about 5 received placebo; per-sample allocation not given. Collection of the samples took place on day 63 after the first injection of vaccine or placebo. The sample here was peripheral blood, taken in a trial of Ad26.COV2.S vaccine versus placebo. These receptors all come from a person between 18 and 65 years old who received the Ad26.COV2.S COVID-19 vaccine or a placebo.

This chain joins TRBV29-1 and TRBJ2-1, with D perhaps TRBD2 (5 bases). This CDR3 has 12 amino acids. Deletions cut 3 bases from V and 7 bases from J, with 10 bases between. Germline CDR1 and CDR2: SQVTM and ANQGSEA. The CDR3 is CSVDGLPNEQFF. In DNA, the CDR3 is TGCAGCGTTGACGGACTTCCTAATGAGCAGTTCTTC.

This sequence joins TRBV28 and TRBJ1-1; D remains ambiguous. Between the trimmed V and J ends, which lost 4 bases and 7 bases, there was a span of 19 bases. The CDR3 loop spans 15 amino acids. In germline, CDR1 is MDHEN, CDR2 SYDVKM. The CDR3 sequence is CASSSPTRSTDEAFF. In nucleotides, the CDR3 is TGTGCCAGCAGTTCCCCCACGCGGAGCACTGATGAAGCTTTCTTT.

V and J are TRBV5-1 and TRBJ2-5, with D perhaps given as TRBD1 or TRBD2 (7 bases each). CDR3 length: 14 amino acids. V dropped 4 bases and J dropped 4 bases, with 14 bases sitting between them. Germline CDR1 is SGHRS and CDR2 is YFSETQ. The CDR3 region has the DNA TGCGCCAGCAGCCCCAGGGGGGGCCGAGAGACCCAGTACTTC. Translated: CASSPRGGRETQYF.

As concerns this clone: Other DNA sequences in this sample translate to the same CDR3. This chain links TRBV7-9 with TRBJ2-7; D is undetermined. Germline V CDR1 and CDR2: SEHNR, FQNEAQ (reference sequence). The CDR3 is 13 residues long. Trimming took 3 bases from V and 1 from J, leaving 7 bases between them. DNA for the CDR3: TGTGCCAGCAGCTTGGACGGATCCTACGAGCAGTACTTC. Translated, it gives CASSLDGSYEQYF.

This clone appeared a single time. The chain is built from TRBV29-1 and TRBJ2-6, with 9 bases that match TRBD1. Losses at the gene ends were 6 bases for V and 3 bases for J; bases not matched to a gene: 6. The germline V gene has CDR1 SQVTM and CDR2 ANQGSEA. This CDR3 is built from 15 residues. Written as DNA, the CDR3 is TGCAGCGTCCTACAGGGGGCGCTTGGGGCCAACGTCCTGACTTTC. Its translation is CSVLQGALGANVLTF.

The gene calls are TRBV5-1 and TRBJ1-1, with D possibly matching TRBD1 (5 bases). The CDR3 has 15 amino acids. Germline V lookup: CDR1 SGHRS, CDR2 YFSETQ. The V and J ends lost 1 base and 2 bases respectively, with 12 bases between them. CDR3 amino acids: CASSLYQGVNTEAFF. CDR3 nucleotide sequence: TGCGCCAGCAGCTTGTACCAGGGCGTCAACACTGAAGCTTTCTTT.

The chain uses TRBV28 and TRBJ1-4; 11 positions agree with TRBD1. The CDR3 is 14 amino acids. Germline V gene lookup returns CDR1 MDHEN and CDR2 SYDVKM. V shed 3 bases and J 11 bases; nucleotides not matched to a gene: 5. CDR3: CASSFGQGAWKLFF. The CDR3 bases are TGTGCCAGCAGTTTCGGACAGGGGGCGTGGAAACTGTTTTTT.

The chain joins TRBV7-2 to TRBJ2-7, with 9 bases matching TRBD1. Unmatched junction bases numbered 16, after V lost 4 bases and J lost 12 bases. The CDR3 runs to 15 residues. Germline loops: CDR1 SGHTA, CDR2 FQGNSA. The CDR3 region has the DNA TGTGCCAGCAGCTACGCCGCGGGACAGGGAAGGTATCTGTACTTC. The encoded protein is CASSYAAGQGRYLYF.

The chain couples TRBV27 to TRBJ1-1; D unresolved. Per germline, CDR1 MNHEY and CDR2 SMNVEV (reference sequence). The CDR3 extends over 14 amino acids. The ends were cut back, 5 bases at V and 5 bases at J, with 15 bases in the middle. CDR3 nucleotides: TGTGCCAGCAGTAAGGACCCTACTCGGACTGAAGCTTTCTTT. It codes for CASSKDPTRTEAFF.

The J gene is TRBJ2-7, the V gene TRBV7-8, with no clear D. The germline gives CDR1 SGHVS, CDR2 FQNEAQ. The CDR3 length is 14 residues. Trimming cost V 0 bases and J 3 bases, with 9 bases left between them. CDR3 protein: CASSLAISNYEQYF. Here the CDR3 DNA reads TGTGCCAGCAGCTTAGCGATTAGCAACTACGAGCAGTACTTC.

This chain links TRBV27 with TRBJ2-5; D possibly uses TRBD1 or TRBD2 (5 bases each). V was shortened by 6 bases and J by 1 base, with 21 bases between the two germline ends. The CDR3 runs 17 residues. Germline V gives CDR1 MNHEY, CDR2 SMNVEV (reference sequence). This CDR3 is CASRAGAVKGSQETQYF. The CDR3 bases are TGTGCCAGCAGGGCGGGCGCCGTAAAGGGGAGCCAAGAGACCCAGTACTTC.

CDR3 DNA sequence: TGTGCCAGCAGTCCACCTACAGGGTCTCCGAACACTGAAGCTTTCTTT. Amino acids: CASSPPTGSPNTEAFF. This rearrangement joins TRBV28 to TRBJ1-1, with D perhaps matching TRBD1 (6 bases). V lost 5 bases, J lost 1 base, and 17 bases lay in between. The CDR3 is made up of 16 amino acids. Germline CDR1 reads MDHEN; CDR2 reads SYDVKM. Drawing the rest from reference TRBV28 and TRBJ1-1, the complete variable domain is DVKVTQSSRYLVKRTGEKVFLECVQDMDHENMFWYRQDPGLGLRLIYFSYDVKMKEKGDIPEGYSVSREKKERFSLILESASTNQTSMYLCASSPPTGSPNTEAFFGQGTRLTVV.

J is TRBJ2-1 and V is TRBV27, with TRBD2 matching over 8 bases. V was clipped by 3 bases and J by 8 bases; unmatched bases: 12. Germline assignment: CDR1 MNHEY and CDR2 SMNVEV (reference sequence). This CDR3 is built from 16 residues. The CDR3: CASSFPLLAVSDEQFF. The CDR3 DNA reads as TGTGCCAGCAGTTTCCCCCTACTAGCGGTCTCGGATGAGCAGTTCTTC.

This chain connects TRBV3-1 (or the pseudogene TRBV3-2) to TRBJ2-1; 12 positions match TRBD2. Germline V gene lookup returns CDR1 LGHDT and CDR2 YNNKEL (reference sequence). The CDR3 loop spans 16 amino acids. Unmatched junction bases numbered 10, after V lost 4 bases and J lost 9 bases. The CDR3 sequence is CASSPRGASGRGEQFF. DNA of the CDR3: TGTGCCAGCAGCCCCCGGGGGGCTAGCGGGAGGGGTGAGCAGTTCTTC.

The chain uses TRBV29-1 and TRBJ2-7; D is uncertain. The germline V and J ends were trimmed by 0 bases and 8 bases, with 11 bases remaining between them. The CDR3 has 12 amino acids. Per germline, CDR1 SQVTM and CDR2 ANQGSEA. The CDR3 coding sequence is TGCAGCGTTGAAGATTCCACTGGGCAGCAGTACTTC. Its protein is CSVEDSTGQQYF.

The chain is built from TRBV7-2 and TRBJ2-7; 7 positions agree with TRBD2. CDR1 and CDR2 (germline): SGHTA, FQGNSA. CDR3 length: 16 residues. V gave up 1 base and J gave up 0 bases; unmatched junction bases: 6. DNA for the CDR3: TGTGCCAGCAGCTTAGTCACCGGACTAGGCTCCTACGAGCAGTACTTC. This sequence encodes CASSLVTGLGSYEQYF.

J is TRBJ2-3 and V is TRBV19; possibly TRBD2 for D (5 bases). Germline CDR1 and CDR2: LNHDA and SQIVND (reference sequence). CDR3 length: 12 residues. V dropped 10 bases and J dropped 6 bases, with 14 bases sitting between them. The CDR3 here is CAIAGPADTQYF. CDR3 in DNA: TGTGCCATCGCGGGTCCGGCGGATACGCAGTATTTT.

The V and J genes are TRBV7-4 and TRBJ2-7, with TRBD1 matching 10 bases. The CDR3 spans 16 residues. V lost 1 base to trimming and J lost 2 bases; unmatched junction nucleotides: 5. The V gene's germline CDR1 is SGHVT and CDR2 SQSDAQ. The CDR3 bases are TGTGCCAGCAGCTTAGGACAGGGGGCCCACCCCTACGAGCAGTACTTC. Encoded protein: CASSLGQGAHPYEQYF.

CDR3 loop: CASSLPGNTIYF. CDR3 bases: TGTGCCAGCAGCTTACCTGGAAACACCATATATTTT. J is TRBJ1-3 and V is TRBV7-9, with D unresolved. The germline V gene has CDR1 SEHNR and CDR2 FQNEAQ (reference sequence). The CDR3 contains 12 residues. Deletions cut 2 bases from V and 2 bases from J, with 1 base between.

The chain is built from TRBV5-1 and TRBJ2-7; D possibly corresponds to TRBD1 (6 bases). This CDR3 has 14 residues. Germline V gene data show CDR1 as SGHRS and CDR2 as YFSETQ. Trimming cost V 4 bases and J 1 base, with 12 bases left between them. CDR3 DNA: TGCGCCAGCAGCCAGGACAGCAGTTCCTACGAGCAGTACTTC. This gives the protein CASSQDSSSYEQYF.

The CDR3 region has the DNA TGTGCCAGCAGCTTGACTAGTCGTGGAGATACGCAGTATTTT. Translation: CASSLTSRGDTQYF. V is TRBV5-4 and J is TRBJ2-3; a weak D match, TRBD2 (5 bases). The ends were cut back, 1 base at V and 5 bases at J, with 11 bases in the middle. The germline CDR1 and CDR2 sequences are SGHNT and YYREEE (reference sequence). This CDR3 spans 14 amino acids.

The chain links TRBV7-2 to TRBJ2-2; D might be TRBD2 (5 bases). The germline V gene encodes CDR1 SGHTA and CDR2 FQGNSA. This CDR3 is built from 15 residues. Trimming took off 6 bases at V and 2 bases at J, with 13 bases between the two ends. The CDR3 coding sequence is TGTGCCAGCAGGCCCGCCGGACTTAACACCGGGGAGCTGTTTTTT. This codes for CASRPAGLNTGELFF.

The chain links TRBV7-2 to TRBJ2-7; the D gene could be TRBD1 or TRBD2 (7 bases each). Germline V lookup: CDR1 SGHTA, CDR2 FQGNSA. This CDR3 has 14 amino acids. V shed 7 bases and J shed 4 bases, with 17 bases lying between them. The CDR3 region has the DNA TGTGCCAGCACCCTGGGAGGGGGCGCTTACGAGCAGTACTTC. Amino acid sequence: CASTLGGGAYEQYF.

V and J are TRBV2 and TRBJ1-2; possible D gene TRBD1, 5 bases. The V end lost 2 bases, the J end lost 7 bases, and 20 bases lay between the germline ends. The CDR3 has 16 amino acids. Per germline, CDR1 SNHLY and CDR2 FYNNEI. This CDR3 reads CASSEWGGGTFSGYTF. The CDR3 bases are TGTGCCAGCAGTGAATGGGGGGGAGGAACCTTTTCTGGCTACACCTTC.

The V call is TRBV3-1 (or the pseudogene TRBV3-2), the J call TRBJ2-7, with D perhaps matching TRBD2 (5 bases). Germline V gene data show CDR1 as LGHDT and CDR2 as YNNKEL (reference sequence). V was clipped by 4 bases and J by 5 bases, with 15 bases between them. The CDR3 runs 14 residues. The CDR3 DNA reads TGTGCCAGCAGCCCGGGAAAGCCCTCGGACGAGCAGTACTTC. Translating it yields CASSPGKPSDEQYF.